This T cell receptor (beta chain) came from a study of T cell changes during pregnancy in multiple sclerosis. Sequenced by immunoSEQ multiplex PCR; TCRdb stores in-frame clones only, minus some. The table shows more than 50,000 clones, with approximately 94% occurring only once. The sequencing here drew on CD8+ T cells from peripheral blood mononuclear cells, taken after pregnancy. The receptor was derived from a female donor with multiple sclerosis, enrolled in a pregnancy study.

CDR3 bases: TGTGCCAGCAGTGGGACTCCGGAGCAGTTCTTC. It is translated as CASSGTPEQFF. The genes are TRBV6-1 and TRBJ2-1, with D perhaps matching TRBD2 (5 bases). Deletions cut 4 bases from V and 10 bases from J, with 8 bases between. Germline CDR1 reads MNHNS; CDR2 reads SASEGT. CDR3 length: 11 residues.